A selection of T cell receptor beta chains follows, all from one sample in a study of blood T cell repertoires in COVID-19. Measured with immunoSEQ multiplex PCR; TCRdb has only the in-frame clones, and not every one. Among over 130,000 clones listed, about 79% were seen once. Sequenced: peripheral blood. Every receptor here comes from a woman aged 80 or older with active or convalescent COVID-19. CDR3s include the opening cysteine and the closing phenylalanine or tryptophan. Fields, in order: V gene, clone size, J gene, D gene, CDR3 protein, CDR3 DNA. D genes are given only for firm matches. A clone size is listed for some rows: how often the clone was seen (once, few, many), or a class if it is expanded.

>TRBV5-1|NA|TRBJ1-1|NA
CASSLLINTEAFF
TGCGCCAGCAGCTTACTCATTAACACTGAAGCTTTCTTT
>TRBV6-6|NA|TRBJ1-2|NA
CASSYSSANYGYTF
TGTGCCAGCAGTTACTCATCGGCTAACTATGGCTACACCTTC
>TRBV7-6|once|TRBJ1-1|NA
CASSPVLDTLNTEAFF
TGTGCCAGCAGCCCTGTCCTCGATACATTGAACACTGAAGCTTTCTTT
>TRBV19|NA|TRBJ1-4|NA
CASSANRVLHEKLFF
TGTGCCAGTAGTGCCAACAGGGTTCTCCATGAAAAACTGTTTTTT
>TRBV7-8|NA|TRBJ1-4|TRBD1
CASSYSGTGGEKLFF
TGTGCCAGCAGCTACTCCGGGACAGGGGGGGAAAAACTGTTTTTT
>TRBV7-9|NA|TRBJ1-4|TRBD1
CASRSGQGETNEKLFF
TGTGCCAGCAGATCGGGACAGGGGGAAACTAATGAAAAACTGTTTTTT
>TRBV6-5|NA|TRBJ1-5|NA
CASSSRGWSNQPQHF
TGTGCCAGCAGTTCACGAGGGTGGAGCAATCAGCCCCAGCATTTT
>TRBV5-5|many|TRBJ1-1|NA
CASSSMTGMEVTEAFF
TGTGCCAGCAGCTCCATGACCGGTATGGAGGTCACTGAAGCTTTCTTT
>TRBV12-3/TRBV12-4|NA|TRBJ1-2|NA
CASSFSADLATF
TGTGCCAGCAGTTTCTCCGCAGACTTAGCCACCTTC
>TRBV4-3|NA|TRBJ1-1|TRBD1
CASSQETTGTEAFF
TGCGCCAGCAGCCAGGAAACGACAGGGACTGAAGCTTTCTTT
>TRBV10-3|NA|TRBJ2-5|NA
CAISDPTVEGRPETQYF
TGTGCCATCAGTGACCCCACCGTGGAGGGACGACCGGAGACCCAGTACTTC
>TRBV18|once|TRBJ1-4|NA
CASSPRDTEKLFF
TGTGCCAGCTCACCACGGGACACTGAAAAACTGTTTTTT
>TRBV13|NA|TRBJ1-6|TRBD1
CASSLSGQGSYNSPLHF
TGTGCCAGCAGCTTATCGGGACAGGGTTCCTATAATTCACCCCTCCACTTT
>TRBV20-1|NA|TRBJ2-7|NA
CSASMITGYAEQYF
TGCAGTGCTAGTATGATCACAGGGTACGCCGAGCAGTACTTC
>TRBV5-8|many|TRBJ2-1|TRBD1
CASSLVGQHNEQFF
TGTGCCAGCAGCTTGGTGGGACAGCACAATGAGCAGTTCTTC